The 25 T cell receptor beta chains in this list originate from one sample, sequenced in a study of neurological immune-mediated disorders. TCRdb reprocessed the 5' RACE reads with MiXCR, giving one entry per CDR3 protein. The table records around 90,000 distinct CDR3 sequences, over 10% of them present only once. Described time point: longitudinal time-point 2. Sequencing was done on a sample of PBMCs. Receptor source: a female donor with HTLV-1-associated myelopathy (HAM/TSP).

This rearrangement joins TRBV12-2 to TRBJ2-3; TRBD1, the table's D call, lacks a check against the DNA. TRBV12-2 is a recognized pseudogene. CDR3 length equals 14 residues. The CDR3 spells CASRDDRILDTQYF. The CDR3 DNA sequence: TGTGCAAGTCGCGATGACAGGATCCTGGATACGCAGTATTTT.

There are many counts of this clonotype. This chain links TRBV20-1 with TRBJ2-3; the match to TRBD2 covers 9 bases. CDR3 length equals 15 residues. J lost 4 bases, V lost 4 bases, and 9 bases had no gene match. Germline V gives CDR1 DFQATT, CDR2 SNEGSKA (reference sequence). CDR3 nucleotide sequence: TGCAGTGCTAAGGGACTAGCACTAATCCCAGATACGCAGTATTTT. This sequence encodes CSAKGLALIPDTQYF.

This clonotype was recorded at least ten times. The chain combines TRBV12-3 or TRBV12-4 with TRBJ2-1, with 8 bases lining up with TRBD2. Trimming cost V 7 bases and J 2 bases; bases outside gene matches: 4. The CDR3 is made up of 14 amino acids. The CDR3 here is CASKRGSPYNEQFF. DNA for the CDR3: TGTGCCAGCAAGCGGGGGTCCCCCTACAATGAGCAGTTCTTC.

Ten or more counts support this clonotype. The CDR3 bases are TGCGCCAGCAGCCAAGCCCGATCTAGCTTCAACCAAGAGACCCAGTACTTC. This encodes CASSQARSSFNQETQYF. The chain combines TRBV4-1 with TRBJ2-5, with D possibly being TRBD2 (5 bases). Germline assignment: CDR1 MGHRA and CDR2 YSYEKL. V was cut by 1 base and J by 0 bases, with 15 bases left in between. The CDR3 is 17 amino acids.

There are many counts of this clonotype. CDR3 in amino acids: CASSFLSGEHSPLHF. CDR3 DNA: TGCGCCAGCAGCTTCCTTTCGGGGGAGCATTCACCCCTCCACTTT. The rearrangement links TRBV5-1 to TRBJ1-6, with D possibly matching TRBD1 (5 bases). Germline assignment: CDR1 SGHRS and CDR2 YFSETQ. The germline V and J ends were trimmed by 2 bases and 8 bases, with 14 bases remaining between them. This CDR3 region has 15 residues.

J is TRBJ2-2 and V is TRBV5-1; no clear D. The CDR3 length is 15 residues. Looked up from germline, CDR1 is SGHRS and CDR2 is YFSETQ. V was shortened by 3 bases and J by 0 bases, with 9 bases between the two germline ends. CDR3 sequence (DNA): TGCGCCAGCAGCTCCCCCGTGTCGAACACCGGGGAGCTGTTTTTT. Its translation is CASSSPVSNTGELFF.

At least ten counts were recorded for this clonotype. The chain joins TRBV2 to TRBJ1-4, with D possibly being TRBD1 (6 bases). With 2 bases removed from V and 8 bases from J, the gap between germline ends came to 15 bases. The CDR3 length is 15 residues. The germline V gene encodes CDR1 SNHLY and CDR2 FYNNEI. CDR3 protein: CASSEIPGVVEKLFF. The CDR3 DNA reads TGTGCCAGCAGTGAAATCCCAGGGGTAGTCGAAAAACTGTTTTTT.

Many counts were recorded for this clonotype. The CDR3 spells CASSLGASMGEQYF. The DNA of the CDR3 is TGCGCCAGCAGCTTGGGAGCTAGCATGGGCGAGCAGTACTTC. The chain employs TRBV5-1 and TRBJ2-7, with a tentative D call TRBD2 (5 bases). The germline CDR1 and CDR2 sequences are SGHRS and YFSETQ. This CDR3 comprises 14 residues. Trimming removed 0 bases from V and 6 bases from J, with 13 bases in between. Supplemented by reference TRBV5-1 and TRBJ2-7, the full variable domain reads KAGVTQTPRYLIKTRGQQVTLSCSPISGHRSVSWYQQTPGQGLQFLFEYFSETQRNKGNFPGRFSGRQFSNSRSEMNVSTLELGDSALYLCASSLGASMGEQYFGPGTRLTVT.

This clonotype was counted ten times or more. The V gene is TRBV6-5, the J gene TRBJ2-1; D might be TRBD2 (6 bases). The germline gives CDR1 MNHEY, CDR2 SVGAGI. The V gene lost 0 bases and the J gene lost 6 bases, with 12 bases spanning the gap. The CDR3 is made up of 15 amino acids. Here the CDR3 DNA reads TGTGCCAGCAGTTACTCAGTCGTCGGGGGCAATGAGCAGTTCTTC. Protein product: CASSYSVVGGNEQFF.

In this sample, this clonotype turned up a few times. A read error is possible here, since a much larger clone lies one base away. The V and J genes are TRBV20-1 and TRBJ2-5; possible D gene TRBD2, 7 bases. In germline, CDR1 is DFQATT, CDR2 SNEGSKA (reference sequence). CDR3 size: 14 residues. The germline V and J ends were trimmed by 7 bases and 5 bases, with 20 bases remaining between them. As DNA, the CDR3 is TGCAGTGTTAGTTCCCGGGGGGCCGCCGAGACCCAGTACTTC. Protein product: CSVSSRGAAETQYF.

This clonotype was counted at least ten times. The genes are TRBV12-3 or TRBV12-4 and TRBJ2-2, with 15 bases lining up with TRBD2. CDR3 size: 19 residues. Unmatched junction bases numbered 13, after V lost 4 bases and J lost 7 bases. The CDR3: CASSSGLAGGALLDGELFF. CDR3 DNA sequence: TGTGCCAGCAGTTCCGGACTAGCGGGGGGGGCCCTTCTCGACGGGGAGCTGTTTTTT.

The V call is TRBV5-1, the J call TRBJ2-3, with 7 bases fitting TRBD2. Trimming at V came to 4 bases and at J to 6 bases, leaving 14 bases not matched to a gene. Germline-derived CDR1 and CDR2 are SGHRS and YFSETQ. This CDR3 is 16 amino acids long. CDR3 in DNA: TGCGCCAGCAGCCTTGCTGTCTCGGGGGGAAGGGATACGCAGTATTTT. This encodes CASSLAVSGGRDTQYF.

This clonotype was seen at least ten times. This chain links TRBV6-5 with TRBJ2-7; D not certain. The CDR3 consists of 11 residues. Germline V gene sequence: CDR1 MNHEY, CDR2 SVGAGI. Here the CDR3 DNA reads TGTGCGACCCGTCAGGACTACGAGCAGTACTTC. Protein sequence: CATRQDYEQYF.

As for this clonotype: This may come from a read error, since a much larger clone is one base off. The chain couples TRBV10-3 to TRBJ2-3, with TRBD2 matching 8 bases. The CDR3 length is 15 residues. Trimming cost V 11 bases and J 0 bases; bases outside gene matches: 10. Germline CDR1 is ENHRY and CDR2 is SYGVKD. This chain's CDR3 is CASFPSGGSTDTQYF. In DNA form, the CDR3 reads TGTGCCTCTTTCCCGAGCGGGGGCAGCACAGATACGCAGTATTTT.

The sample holds many counts of this clonotype. The chain recombines TRBV5-6 with TRBJ1-1; perhaps TRBD1 as D (6 bases). CDR3 size: 12 residues. From germline, CDR1 is SGHDT and CDR2 YYEEEE. V lost 0 bases, J lost 7 bases, and 7 bases lay in between. CDR3 sequence (DNA): TGTGCCAGCAGCTTGGGCAGGGGTGAAGCTTTCTTT. Encoded protein: CASSLGRGEAFF.

This clonotype was detected ten times or more. The V call is TRBV9, the J call TRBJ2-3; possibly TRBD1 or TRBD2 for D (7 bases each). The V gene's germline CDR1 is SGDLS and CDR2 YYNGEE. This CDR3 has 16 amino acids. Trimming pared 5 bases from V and 0 bases from J, leaving 16 bases between. CDR3 amino acids: CASRQGGIVSTDTQYF. CDR3 bases: TGTGCCAGCAGGCAGGGGGGGATTGTGAGCACAGATACGCAGTATTTT.

The chain recombines TRBV3-1 with TRBJ2-3, with D possibly being TRBD1 (6 bases). V lost 1 base and J lost 8, with 16 bases in between. The CDR3 runs 15 residues. Germline CDR1 is LGHDT and CDR2 is YNNKEL (reference sequence). CDR3 sequence: CASSQGGQRTTTQYF. CDR3 nucleotide sequence: TGTGCCAGCAGCCAAGGAGGACAGCGCACAACTACGCAGTATTTT.

This clonotype was seen repeatedly, ten times or more. The chain uses TRBV20-1 and TRBJ2-1, with 10 bases that match TRBD2. Germline V gene lookup returns CDR1 DFQATT and CDR2 SNEGSKA (reference sequence). This CDR3 is built from 14 residues. V gave up 1 base and J gave up 6 bases; unmatched junction bases: 3. Here the CDR3 DNA reads TGCAGTGCTAGAGCCCAGCGGGAGGGCAATGAGCAGTTCTTC. Translating it yields CSARAQREGNEQFF.

This clonotype occurred many times. The chain recombines TRBV20-1 with TRBJ2-1, with D unclear. The CDR3 has 14 amino acids. The V gene's germline CDR1 is DFQATT and CDR2 SNEGSKA (reference sequence). Between the trimmed V and J ends, which lost 2 bases and 0 bases, there was a span of 8 bases. CDR3 region: CSARPASSYNEQFF. The CDR3 DNA reads as TGCAGTGCTAGACCCGCCAGCTCCTACAATGAGCAGTTCTTC.

There are a few counts of this clonotype. The CDR3 coding sequence is TGTGCCAGCAGCTTTCGAGCGGGGGAAGCAACCTACAATGAGCAGTTCTTC. Translated: CASSFRAGEATYNEQFF. V is TRBV7-2 and J is TRBJ2-1; 8 positions agree with TRBD2. The CDR3 sequence is 17 residues long. Trimming removed 3 bases from V and 2 bases from J; junction bases left unmatched: 9. Germline CDR1 is SGHTA and CDR2 is FQGNSA.

As regards this clonotype: Possible read error: a much larger clone is one base away. The J gene is TRBJ2-7, the V gene TRBV4-1; 8 nucleotides match TRBD2. Germline CDR1 reads MGHRA; CDR2 reads YSYEKL. This CDR3 region has 13 residues. Losses at the gene ends were 4 bases for V and 8 bases for J; bases not matched to a gene: 7. Here the CDR3 DNA reads TGCGCCAGCAGCCCGGGGCGGGGGGACAAGCAGTACTTC. Its translation is CASSPGRGDKQYF.

This clonotype has at least ten counts. The J gene is TRBJ2-2, the V gene TRBV7-9; D ambiguous. Per germline, CDR1 SEHNR and CDR2 FQNEAQ (reference sequence). V lost 11 bases to trimming and J lost 0 bases, with 16 bases between them. The CDR3 covers 15 residues. The chain's CDR3 is CAGQTVGPNTGELFF. CDR3 DNA sequence: TGTGCCGGCCAAACGGTTGGGCCGAACACCGGGGAGCTGTTTTTT.

This clonotype was recorded many times. The gene calls are TRBV15 and TRBJ2-6; the D gene is possibly TRBD1 (6 bases). The V gene's germline CDR1 is LNHNV and CDR2 YYDKDF (reference sequence). V was cut by 0 bases and J by 1 base, with 13 bases left in between. The CDR3 consists of 18 residues. The CDR3 loop is CATSRDSGRGSGANVLTF. In nucleotides, the CDR3 is TGTGCCACCAGCAGAGATTCCGGCAGGGGTTCTGGGGCCAACGTCCTGACTTTC.

This clonotype was detected many times. This chain links TRBV5-1 with TRBJ2-1; TRBD2 matches 9 bases. From germline, CDR1 is SGHRS and CDR2 YFSETQ. Trimming cost V 3 bases and J 1 base; bases outside gene matches: 5. This CDR3 is 16 amino acids long. CDR3 region: CASSSSRGGSYNEQFF. DNA for the CDR3: TGCGCCAGCAGCTCGTCGCGGGGGGGATCCTACAATGAGCAGTTCTTC.

This clonotype was detected many times. The chain recombines TRBV7-8 with TRBJ2-1; 10 nucleotides align to TRBD2. The CDR3 has 16 amino acids. V dropped 4 bases and J dropped 9; count of bases not matched to a gene: 12. Looked up from germline, CDR1 is SGHVS and CDR2 is FQNEAQ. CDR3 residues: CASSSQERGGLFEQFF. The CDR3, as DNA: TGTGCCAGCAGCTCCCAGGAGCGGGGGGGCCTGTTTGAGCAGTTCTTC.